Listed below are T cell receptor beta chains from one sample, sequenced in a study of T cell responses to AZD1222 COVID-19 vaccine. Generated by immunoSEQ multiplex PCR, the TCRdb table keeps only in-frame clones and is missing some. The sample contains under 150,000 clones, roughly 90% of which appear only once. The starting material was peripheral blood, obtained 28 days after the second AZD1222 dose. These receptors were obtained from an adult who received the AZD1222 COVID-19 vaccine. Both conserved end residues are part of each CDR3. Each record gives: V gene, J gene, D gene, clone size, CDR3 protein, CDR3 DNA. D genes are given only for firm matches. Expanded clones get a size class; other rows say once, few or many, or leave the size out.

TRBV28	TRBJ1-2	NA	NA	CATFNSVYTF	TGTGCCACCTTCAACAGCGTCTACACCTTC
TRBV6-5	TRBJ1-2	TRBD1	NA	CASSWDRGNYGYTF	TGTGCCAGCAGCTGGGACAGGGGTAACTATGGCTACACCTTC
TRBV6-5	TRBJ1-2	TRBD1	NA	CASRRQGATSYGYTF	TGTGCCAGCAGAAGACAGGGGGCGACAAGCTATGGCTACACCTTC
TRBV15	TRBJ2-1	NA	NA	CATSNPYGASLTYNEQFF	TGTGCCACCAGCAATCCGTACGGTGCCAGTTTAACTTACAATGAGCAGTTCTTC
TRBV19	TRBJ2-3	TRBD2	NA	CASSIQAGVGTQYF	TGTGCCAGTAGTATACAAGCGGGGGTAGGGACGCAGTATTTT
TRBV19	TRBJ1-5	NA	NA	CASSITGRNQPQHF	TGTGCCAGTAGTATCACCGGTCGCAATCAGCCCCAGCATTTT
TRBV9	TRBJ2-5	NA	NA	CASSHVQGQETQYF	TGTGCCAGCAGTCACGTCCAGGGCCAAGAGACCCAGTACTTC
TRBV5-4	TRBJ2-3	NA	NA	CASNLRGTGADTQYF	TGTGCCAGCAACCTAAGGGGAACGGGCGCGGATACGCAGTATTTT
TRBV11-3	TRBJ1-1	TRBD1	once	CASSSGQGYQAFF	TGTGCCAGCAGCTCGGGACAGGGATATCAAGCTTTCTTT
TRBV7-2	TRBJ1-2	TRBD1	NA	CASSAELGQIYGYTF	TGTGCCAGCAGCGCGGAGTTGGGACAGATCTATGGCTACACCTTC
TRBV6-5	TRBJ1-5	NA	NA	CASGRGSNQPQHF	TGTGCCAGCGGCAGGGGTAGCAATCAGCCCCAGCATTTT
TRBV7-6	TRBJ2-7	NA	NA	CASSPDRLREQYF	TGTGCCAGCAGCCCGGACAGACTTCGAGAGCAGTACTTC
TRBV4-2	TRBJ2-1	TRBD2	once	CASSPPGLGSSEQFF	TGTGCCAGCAGTCCACCGGGACTAGGTAGCTCTGAGCAGTTCTTC
TRBV10-3	TRBJ2-2	TRBD1	NA	CAIRGDRDPGELFF	TGTGCCATCAGGGGGGACAGGGATCCCGGGGAGCTGTTTTTT
TRBV1	TRBJ1-5	NA	NA	CTSSQDRKGRGQPQHF	TGCACCAGCAGCCAAGATCGGAAGGGGAGAGGTCAGCCCCAGCATTTT
TRBV5-1	TRBJ1-6	NA	few	CASSLVPTGSYNSPLHF	TGCGCCAGCAGCTTGGTTCCTACTGGGTCCTATAATTCACCCCTCCACTTT
TRBV7-3	TRBJ1-1	NA	NA	CASSLTEGTEAFF	TGTGCCAGCAGCTTAACGGAGGGAACTGAAGCTTTCTTT
TRBV18	TRBJ1-2	NA	NA	CASSLTRTVDGYTF	TGTGCCAGCTCACTCACGCGTACGGTTGATGGCTACACCTTC
TRBV4-3	TRBJ1-1	NA	NA	CASSQDFRGATEAFF	TGCGCCAGCAGCCAAGACTTTCGGGGGGCCACTGAAGCTTTCTTT
TRBV7-2	TRBJ2-1	TRBD2	NA	CASSTASGGAGAYNEQFF	TGTGCCAGCAGTACAGCTAGCGGGGGGGCCGGAGCCTACAATGAGCAGTTCTTC
TRBV2	TRBJ1-2	NA	NA	CASSAGPMYGYTF	TGTGCCAGCAGCGCTGGACCGATGTATGGCTACACCTTC
TRBV5-8	TRBJ2-2	TRBD2	NA	CASSPGVAGNGPGELFF	TGTGCCAGCAGCCCGGGGGTAGCGGGGAATGGACCCGGGGAGCTGTTTTTT
TRBV7-9	TRBJ2-7	NA	NA	CASSVELKGQYF	TGTGCCAGCAGCGTGGAACTAAAGGGTCAATACTTC
TRBV7-2	TRBJ2-5	NA	NA	CASSLGGGLQETQYF	TGTGCCAGCAGCTTGGGGGGGGGCCTACAAGAGACCCAGTACTTC
TRBV12-3/TRBV12-4	TRBJ1-1	NA	NA	CASSWRGAEAFF	TGTGCCAGCAGCTGGAGGGGAGCGGAAGCTTTCTTT
TRBV4-3	TRBJ1-2	NA	NA	CASSQTRGGNYGYTF	TGCGCCAGCAGCCAAACTCGGGGAGGAAACTATGGCTACACCTTC
TRBV5-1	TRBJ1-2	TRBD1	NA	CASSQDRGLDGYTF	TGCGCCAGCAGCCAGGACAGGGGCCTGGATGGGTACACCTTC
TRBV27	TRBJ1-5	NA	NA	CASSRDIDSNQPQHF	TGTGCCAGCAGCCGGGACATTGATAGCAATCAGCCCCAGCATTTT
TRBV5-8	TRBJ1-5	NA	NA	CASSLPKRYQPQHF	TGTGCCAGCAGCTTACCCAAGCGATATCAGCCCCAGCATTTT
TRBV14	TRBJ2-7	NA	NA	CASSPGQIGFYEQYF	TGTGCCAGCAGCCCCGGACAGATCGGGTTCTACGAGCAGTACTTC
TRBV27	TRBJ2-2	TRBD2	NA	CASSRWTSNTGELFF	TGTGCCAGCAGTCGATGGACTAGCAACACCGGGGAGCTGTTTTTT
TRBV6-5	TRBJ1-1	NA	NA	CASSPGDHFAEAFF	TGTGCCAGCAGTCCCGGGGACCATTTCGCTGAAGCTTTCTTT
TRBV13	TRBJ1-6	NA	NA	CASSLRQWAGYNSPLHF	TGTGCCAGCAGCTTACGTCAGTGGGCAGGCTATAATTCACCCCTCCACTTT
TRBV12-3/TRBV12-4	TRBJ1-6	NA	NA	CASRKGYNSPLHF	TGTGCCAGCAGGAAAGGCTATAATTCACCCCTCCACTTT
TRBV11-2	TRBJ2-7	NA	NA	CASSLDTGHHPFQQYF	TGTGCCAGCAGCTTAGATACCGGACACCACCCTTTCCAGCAGTACTTC
TRBV19	TRBJ2-2	NA	NA	CASTSPPDTGELFF	TGTGCCAGTACAAGTCCTCCCGACACCGGGGAGCTGTTTTTT
TRBV7-2	TRBJ1-2	NA	once	CASSPQTGFRGRYTF	TGTGCCAGCAGCCCCCAAACAGGGTTTAGAGGACGCTACACCTTC
TRBV19	TRBJ2-3	NA	NA	CASSPGDVGTDTQYF	TGTGCCAGTAGTCCAGGGGATGTGGGCACAGATACGCAGTATTTT
TRBV5-4	TRBJ1-2	TRBD1	NA	CASSLPGQGVYGYTF	TGTGCCAGCAGCTTGCCTGGACAGGGAGTATATGGCTACACCTTC
TRBV27	TRBJ1-2	TRBD1	NA	CASSFAPNRVKGAYGYTF	TGTGCCAGCAGTTTCGCGCCCAACAGGGTTAAGGGGGCCTATGGCTACACCTTC
TRBV10-3	TRBJ1-4	NA	NA	CAISPDQFSNEKLFF	TGTGCCATCAGCCCGGACCAGTTCAGTAATGAAAAACTGTTTTTT